This TCR beta chain derives from a study of blood T cell repertoires in COVID-19. In the study overall: Acute and convalescent COVID-19 samples came from the United States, Italy and Spain.

In the original processing: Amplification from reference gene primers served as the basis for estimated nucleated cell counts. Libraries were prepared by immunoSEQ multiplex PCR; TCRdb keeps only in-frame clonotypes and omits some of them. V, J and clone size reflect that table, while D and trimming were determined from the DNA. The sample lists 350,000 to 500,000 clones, about 88% occurring once. The cohort comprised adults aged roughly 18 to 100 years residing in approximately 25 US areas. Participants classified as exposed had met a COVID-19 case within 2 weeks before study entry. V trimming: 3 bases; J trimming: 4 bases; junction bases outside the gene matches: 19. CDR3 length: 19 residues. Germline assignment: CDR1 LGHNA and CDR2 YSLEER.

This receptor was identified in a woman aged 18-35 years who had been exposed to COVID-19. The chain combines TRBV4-3 with TRBJ2-7, with 9 bases aligning to TRBD2. Specimen: PBMCs or T cells enriched from blood (not recorded which). CDR3 sequence reads: CASSQARKGLAGMGYEQYF. DNA for the CDR3: TGCGCCAGCAGCCAGGCAAGAAAAGGTCTAGCGGGGATGGGTTACGAGCAGTACTTC.